This T cell receptor (beta chain) was observed in a study of CD8+ T cells in alopecia areata. Extracted RNA was reverse transcribed, and the resulting cDNA served as sequencing template. The data were produced by immunoSEQ multiplex PCR, yet TCRdb's version contains in-frame clones alone and is incomplete. This table has 150,000 or so clones, roughly 60% appearing once. From PBMCs, CD4+ and CD8+ T cells were sorted. Notes on this clone: Its antigen is currently unknown. Other DNA sequences from this sample encode an identical CDR3 as well.

Study-level results: Resident alphabeta T cells of normal skin are also sequenced in scalp samples. Normal scalp had lower clonality than lesional scalp, with alopecia totalis/universalis lesions showing this most strongly. Sharing of TCR sequences between patients (possibly for HLA-related reasons) was less clear than in mice.

The CDR3 is 13 amino acids. V was pared by 3 bases and J by 6 bases, with 9 bases between. Germline V gene lookup returns CDR1 MNHEY and CDR2 SMNVEV (reference sequence). The rearrangement links TRBV27 to TRBJ1-5; a possible D gene is TRBD1 (6 bases). The TCR sequence derives from a human donor in good health. Sequenced: CD4+ T cells sorted from blood. The chain's CDR3 is CASSFRGGQPQHF. CDR3 DNA: TGTGCCAGCAGTTTCAGAGGGGGTCAGCCCCAGCATTTT.